These T cell receptor beta chains were read from a single sample in a study of cytomegalovirus exposure and HLA in healthy donors. The repertoire was sequenced with immunoSEQ multiplex PCR; TCRdb's copy has only in-frame clones and lacks some. The sample has 56,000 or so clones, 85% to 95% seen once; the top ten hold 1.5% to 2%. What was sequenced was PBMCs. These receptors came from a woman aged 18-29 years in good health and CMV-seropositive. The CDR3 runs from the conserved cysteine through the conserved F or W. A D gene is named only where the DNA matches it firmly. Not every row has a clone size; where given, it reads once, few, many or a size class.

few,TRBD2,TRBV7-8,TRBJ2-1,TGTGCCAGCATTTCAGGACTAGCGGGACTAAACAATGAGCAGTTCTTC,CASISGLAGLNNEQFF
NA,NA,TRBV12-5,TRBJ1-2,TGTGCTAGTGGTGCTTCTACGGGGTTATTCCACACCTTC,CASGASTGLFHTF
NA,TRBD1,TRBV7-9,TRBJ2-2,TGTGCCAGCAGCGACGACAGGGCGAACACCGGGGAGCTGTTTTTT,CASSDDRANTGELFF
NA,TRBD1,TRBV7-9,TRBJ1-2,TGTGCCAGCAGCTTGGGACAGGGGAACTATGGCTACACCTTC,CASSLGQGNYGYTF
NA,NA,TRBV2,TRBJ1-3,TGTGCCTTGCAGGACGGCAGGACTAAGTCGGTGAACACCATATATTTT,CALQDGRTKSVNTIYF
NA,NA,TRBV7-2,TRBJ2-5,TGTGCCAGCAGCCCCCCCGTCGCCCCTGAGGAGACCCAGTACTTC,CASSPPVAPEETQYF
NA,TRBD2,TRBV5-4,TRBJ2-1,TGTGCCAGCAGCCTGGTCGGGCGGGGGGTCTCCTACAATGAGCAGTTCTTC,CASSLVGRGVSYNEQFF
NA,TRBD1,TRBV27,TRBJ1-1,TGTGCCAGCAGTTTATGGGGGGGGACAGGGAACACTGAAGCTTTCTTT,CASSLWGGTGNTEAFF
NA,TRBD1,TRBV2,TRBJ1-5,TGTGCCAGCAGTGACAGGGGGTACAATCAGCCCCAGCATTTT,CASSDRGYNQPQHF
once,NA,TRBV2,TRBJ1-4,TGTGCCAGCAGCGGAGTCTTGGGTAGGGAAAAACTGTTTTTT,CASSGVLGREKLFF
once,TRBD1,TRBV19,TRBJ1-3,TGTGCCAGTAGAACGGACAGGGTAACGGGAAACACCATATATTTT,CASRTDRVTGNTIYF
NA,TRBD2,TRBV19,TRBJ2-1,TGTGCCAGTAGCGCCCGGGGTCTTATAAGCGGGGGGGGTGAGCAGTTCTTC,CASSARGLISGGGEQFF
NA,NA,TRBV2,TRBJ2-5,TGTGCCAGCAGTGAAAGGCTAGCGAACCAAGAGACCCAGTACTTC,CASSERLANQETQYF
NA,NA,TRBV5-1,TRBJ1-6,TGCGCCAGCAGGGCTACAGACAATTCACCCCTCCACTTT,CASRATDNSPLHF
NA,TRBD1,TRBV12-5,TRBJ1-2,TGTGCTAGTGGACAAAGACAGGGTTACTATGGCTACACCTTC,CASGQRQGYYGYTF
NA,TRBD2,TRBV7-9,TRBJ2-1,TGTGCCAGCAGCTTCCTAGCGGGGGGTGAGCAGTTCTTC,CASSFLAGGEQFF
NA,TRBD2,TRBV5-4,TRBJ2-1,TGTGCCAGCAGCTTGGGACTAGCCGGCAATGAGCAGTTCTTC,CASSLGLAGNEQFF
NA,NA,TRBV6-1,TRBJ2-7,TGTGCCAGCAGTGACAGGGCACGAAACTACGAGCAGTACTTC,CASSDRARNYEQYF
NA,TRBD2,TRBV5-1,TRBJ2-3,TGCGCCAGCAGCTTGAGGGCGGGGGGGCAAGATACGCAGTATTTT,CASSLRAGGQDTQYF